The T cell receptor beta chain under discussion was sequenced for a study of T cell responses to AZD1222 COVID-19 vaccine. Points on this clone: Its antigen remains unknown.

Some clones are missing from TCRdb's copy, which holds only in-frame ones; the method was immunoSEQ multiplex PCR. The sample lists tens of thousands of clones; about nine tenths were seen once. The CDR3 sequence is 13 residues long. The germline gives CDR1 SGHKS, CDR2 YYEKEE (reference sequence). V lost 2 bases, J lost 6 bases, and 11 bases lay in between. Overall study results and limits: Spike was spanned by vaccine-associated CD4 TCRs, which were dominant at 160-218 and 743-854. Donors were mostly white British, more females; clonal diversity possibly underestimated. Researchers took repertoire samples only after the peak T cell response had come.

The V gene is TRBV5-5, the J gene TRBJ1-2, with D possibly being TRBD1 (6 bases). The sample was peripheral blood, taken on day 0 of AZD1222 vaccination. This clonotype was sampled from an adult in good health. CDR3 sequence (DNA): TGTGCCAGCAGCTTTGGGGGCAGGGATGGCTACACCTTC. Translating gives CASSFGGRDGYTF. The full variable domain, completed using reference TRBV5-5 and TRBJ1-2, is DAGVTQSPTHLIKTRGQQVTLRCSPISGHKSVSWYQQVLGQGPQFIFQYYEKEERGRGNFPDRFSARQFPNYSSELNVNALLLGDSALYLCASSFGGRDGYTFGSGTRLTVV.